The TCR beta chain under discussion was sequenced for a study of response to subunit inactivated influenza vaccine. TCRdb redid the calling of the RT-PCR reads with MiXCR, one entry per CDR3 protein. Of approximately 500,000 distinct CDR3 sequences in the sample, 13% were seen once. This clonotype was seen a few times. With V trimmed by 7 bases and J by 1 base, 5 bases remained unmatched. Germline loops: CDR1 ENHRY, CDR2 SYGVKD. CDR3 length: 14 amino acids. Material: PBMCs from blood, obtained 40 to 50 days after vaccination. The clonotype was recovered from a man aged 45 to 65 who received an inactivated influenza vaccine. The V and J genes are TRBV10-3 and TRBJ2-3; 7 nucleotides line up with TRBD2. The CDR3 loop is CAIMRAGGTDTQYF. For the CDR3, the DNA is TGTGCCATCATGAGGGCGGGGGGCACAGATACGCAGTATTTT.